This T cell receptor (beta chain) originates from a study of shared clonotypes between healthy human individuals. Trimming cost V 2 bases and J 5 bases, with 13 bases left between them. The CDR3 runs to 15 residues. Per germline, CDR1 SGHNT and CDR2 YENEEA. Terminally differentiated effector memory CD45RA+ cells were left out of the naive CD8 fraction, which was CD45RO-negative and positively selected for CCR7. Only in-frame clones appear in the TCRdb table, and some are missing; sequencing was by immunoSEQ multiplex PCR. The sample carries around 600,000 clones, roughly 98% recorded once. This clone appeared once. Its target is unknown. Study-level results: Generally, naive subsets (rather than memory subsets) showed larger estimated richness. Around 4.9% of naive CD4 clonotypes were shared across several donors.

Sequencing used naive CD8+ T cells sorted from blood. This chain links TRBV11-3 with TRBJ2-1; D possibly corresponds to TRBD2 (5 bases). The sequence was collected from a man aged 30 to 39 in good health. The CDR3 nucleotides read TGTGCCAGCAGCTTATCGAGGCAGGAGGACAATGAGCAGTTCTTC. This sequence encodes CASSLSRQEDNEQFF.